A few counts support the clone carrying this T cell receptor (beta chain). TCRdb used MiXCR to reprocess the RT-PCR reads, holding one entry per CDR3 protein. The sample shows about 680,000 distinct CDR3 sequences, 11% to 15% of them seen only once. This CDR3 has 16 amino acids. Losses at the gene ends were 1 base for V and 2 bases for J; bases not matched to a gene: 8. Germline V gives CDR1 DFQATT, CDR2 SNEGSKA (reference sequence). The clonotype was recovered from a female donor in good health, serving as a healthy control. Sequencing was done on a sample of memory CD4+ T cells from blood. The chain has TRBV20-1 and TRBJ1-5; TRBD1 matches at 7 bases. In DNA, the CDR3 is TGCAGTGCTAGAGTCGGGGCAGGGGGTGGCAATCAGCCCCAGCATTTT. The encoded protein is CSARVGAGGGNQPQHF.